This T cell receptor (beta chain) appears in the sequencing data of a study of human T cells and chemical hapten exposure. Stated time point: patch test 1, 2 weeks after DPC sensitization. Treatment in this sample: therapeutic diphenylcyclopropenone sensitization with weekly scalp DPC. Study observations and caveats: As the donors had alopecia, their immune response may differ from healthy people's.

V lost 0 bases to trimming and J lost 2 bases, with 16 bases between them. This CDR3 spans 17 amino acids. The V gene's germline CDR1 is LGHNA and CDR2 YSLEER. This clonotype was detected many times. The antigen is not known. TCRdb reprocessed the RACE reads via MiXCR and lists one record per CDR3 protein. Among about 120,000 distinct CDR3 sequences, roughly 13% were seen once, and the ten largest hold about 0.85%. This clonotype was sampled from a young man with alopecia areata. Some clones in this sample may be carry-over from other donors' samples. The rearrangement joins TRBV4-3 to TRBJ1-1; D is possibly TRBD1 (6 bases). The sample here was whole blood, taken in connection with sensitization to the hapten diphenylcyclopropenone (DPC). This CDR3 is CASSQDQFGGYNTEAFF. In nucleotides, the CDR3 is TGCGCCAGCAGCCAAGATCAGTTTGGGGGCTACAACACTGAAGCTTTCTTT.